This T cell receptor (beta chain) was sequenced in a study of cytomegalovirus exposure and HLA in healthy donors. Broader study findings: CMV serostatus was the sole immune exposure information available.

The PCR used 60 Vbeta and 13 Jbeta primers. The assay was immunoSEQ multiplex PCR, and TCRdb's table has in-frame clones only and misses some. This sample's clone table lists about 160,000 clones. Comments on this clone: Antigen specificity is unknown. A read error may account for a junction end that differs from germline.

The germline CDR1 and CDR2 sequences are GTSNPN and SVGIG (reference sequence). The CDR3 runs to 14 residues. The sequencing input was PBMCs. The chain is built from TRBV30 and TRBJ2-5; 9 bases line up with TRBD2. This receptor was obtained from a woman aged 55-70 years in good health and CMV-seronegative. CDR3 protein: CARRLAATSGILDF. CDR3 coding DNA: TGTGCCAGAAGACTAGCGGCGACGTCAGGGATACTGGACTTC.